This T cell receptor beta chain was sequenced during a study of CD8 T cells in ankylosing spondylitis (dated by TCRdb to the late 2010s). Turning to the overall study: T cell receptor beta repertoires were profiled in healthy donors and ankylosing spondylitis patients so that disease-linked TCR variants could be found. The full study cohort was made up of about two dozen ankylosing spondylitis patients and about a hundred healthy donors. Samples of peripheral blood were taken, and for ankylosing spondylitis patients, synovial fluid was collected as well.

The sample was run on an Illumina HiSeq 2500. TCR beta libraries were prepared by quantitative 5'-RACE with molecular barcodes. The paper's data handling went like this. To identify disease-linked TCR variants, a new computational method was used, one built on a probabilistic model of VDJ rearrangement. The public reads were reprocessed in TCRdb via fastp at Q25 and MiXCR, keeping in-frame beta chains. Rows are unified per CDR3 protein, each entry keeping the most common DNA and genes. What appears here as the V and J calls and clone size reflects TCRdb's work, not the paper's. This sample comprises roughly 180,000 distinct CDR3 sequences, around 8.9% of them detected only once. The top ten constitute over 13% of the sample. In its sample, this clonotype was seen many times. Its antigen is currently not known. Base-call qualities are not available, and no considerably larger clone is one nucleotide away.

Counted from cysteine to phenylalanine, this CDR3 has 15 amino acids. Only CDR3 DNA is held: 45 bases, read in frame from base 1. The germline V gene (reference sequence) gives CDR1 as DFQATT and CDR2 as SNEGSKA. Germline trimming: 4 bases from V, 2 bases from J; junction bases outside gene matches: 7. Study-level results and caveats: Blood from ankylosing spondylitis patients appeared to be characterized by a TCR beta motif composed of about eight highly homologous amino acid variants. Some motif variants had previously been reported in the synovial fluid and blood of reactive arthritis patients, which suggests shared mechanisms of disease initiation. The disease-linked clones showed a CD8+ phenotype and occurred at relatively low frequencies in peripheral blood. The disease-linked clones were reported to be significantly enriched in matched synovial fluid samples from ankylosing spondylitis patients.

The rearranged segments are TRBV20-1 and TRBJ2-7, and TRBD2 matches 11 of the central bases. Sequenced material: blood, either unsorted or a sorted T cell fraction (not recorded which). This TCR was recovered from a female donor with ankylosing spondylitis or in good health (not recorded which). The CDR3 is CSATLGLAGPYEQYF. In nucleotide form, the sequence is TGCAGTGCTACGCTCGGACTAGCGGGTCCCTACGAGCAGTACTTC.